This TCR beta chain emerged from a study of blood T cell repertoires in COVID-19. This CDR3 region has 13 residues. Germline loops: CDR1 MNHEY, CDR2 SVGEGT. V was clipped by 5 bases and J by 7 bases; unmatched bases: 7. Here immunoSEQ multiplex PCR was the method, and the copy in TCRdb shows in-frame clones only, minus some. The profile shows some 190,000 clones, 84% of them singletons. Only one count was recorded for this clone. The clonotype was recovered from a woman in her thirties who had been exposed to COVID-19. Sample: PBMCs or T cells enriched from blood (not recorded which). The rearrangement links TRBV6-2 or TRBV6-3 to TRBJ1-2; 7 positions agree with TRBD1. CDR3 in amino acids: CASSRPGTAGYTF. In DNA, the CDR3 is TGTGCCAGCAGTCGCCCAGGGACAGCTGGCTACACCTTC.